A selection of T cell receptor beta chains follows, all from one sample in a study of blood T cells in healthy people across ages. TCRdb re-analysed the 5' RACE reads in MiXCR, keeping a single row per CDR3 protein. This repertoire shows 1.5 million to 2 million distinct CDR3 sequences, about 50% found once; its top ten account for less than 2.5%. Sequencing input: blood. These receptors all stem from a woman between 40 and 55 years old in good health. The CDR3 runs from the conserved cysteine through the conserved F or W. D genes are given only for firm matches. Clone size, where shown, is once, few, many, or a class for clones that have expanded.

length	size	J	V	D	CDR3	DNA
15	-	TRBJ1-5	TRBV11-3	-	CASRRGTLGNQPQHF	TGTGCCAGCAGACGCGGGACACTTGGCAATCAGCCCCAGCATTTT
14	once	TRBJ2-7	TRBV20-1	TRBD2	CSANARGGSYEQYF	TGCAGTGCCAACGCCCGGGGGGGGTCCTACGAGCAGTACTTC
15	-	TRBJ1-5	TRBV6-2/TRBV6-3	-	CASSQGLWGNQPQHF	TGTGCCAGCAGTCAAGGACTATGGGGAAATCAGCCCCAGCATTTT
13	-	TRBJ2-1	TRBV20-1	TRBD1	CSAGTGAYNEQFF	TGCAGTGCTGGGACAGGGGCCTACAATGAGCAGTTCTTC
16	-	TRBJ1-5	TRBV20-1	-	CSARLWGRLVYQPQHF	TGCAGTGCTAGATTATGGGGGCGTTTGGTCTATCAGCCCCAGCATTTT
15	-	TRBJ2-1	TRBV7-2	-	CASSSRMSSYNEQFF	TGTGCCAGCAGCTCCCGGATGAGCTCCTACAATGAGCAGTTCTTC
15	-	TRBJ1-6	TRBV14	-	CASSLDGLYNSPLHF	TGTGCCAGCAGCCTGGACGGATTATATAATTCACCCCTCCACTTT
13	-	TRBJ2-1	TRBV7-9	-	CASSFNRTDEQFF	TGTGCCAGCAGCTTCAACAGGACCGATGAGCAGTTCTTC
14	-	TRBJ2-5	TRBV6-2/TRBV6-3	-	CASRDPLSVMAQYF	TGTGCCAGCAGAGACCCCCTCTCAGTGATGGCCCAGTACTTC
14	many	TRBJ2-3	TRBV7-2	-	CASSLDPTTDTQYF	TGTGCCAGCAGCTTAGATCCGACTACCGATACGCAGTATTTT
16	many	TRBJ2-1	TRBV3-1	TRBD2	CASSQVLAGGRNEQFF	TGCGCCAGCAGCCAAGTCCTAGCGGGGGGACGCAATGAGCAGTTCTTC
16	-	TRBJ2-1	TRBV29-1	-	CSVDRPGTDFYNEQFF	TGCAGCGTTGATAGGCCCGGGACGGATTTTTACAATGAGCAGTTCTTC
13	-	TRBJ2-3	TRBV7-7	-	CASSLSQGDTQYF	TGTGCTAGCAGCCTATCCCAGGGAGATACGCAGTATTTT
14	few	TRBJ1-6	TRBV5-1	TRBD1	CASSGQGANSPLHF	TGCGCCAGCAGCGGTCAGGGGGCGAATTCACCCCTCCACTTT
11	-	TRBJ2-3	TRBV6-2/TRBV6-3	-	CASIRDNTQYF	TGTGCCAGCATTCGGGACAATACGCAGTATTTT
14	few	TRBJ2-1	TRBV20-1	TRBD1	CSAPRTGAYNEQFF	TGCAGTGCTCCGCGGACAGGGGCCTACAATGAGCAGTTCTTC
12	few	TRBJ2-5	TRBV7-2	-	CASSYHKETQYF	TGTGCCAGCAGCTACCACAAGGAGACCCAGTACTTC
15	-	TRBJ1-5	TRBV6-2/TRBV6-3	TRBD1	CASSSYRGQGQPQHF	TGTGCCAGCAGTTCCTACAGGGGGCAGGGACAGCCCCAGCATTTT
14	-	TRBJ1-6	TRBV9	-	CASSTGGLNSPLHF	TGTGCCAGCAGCACCGGGGGGCTCAATTCACCCCTCCACTTT
15	-	TRBJ1-5	TRBV2	-	CASSEASQGLQPQHF	TGTGCCAGCAGTGAAGCTTCGCAGGGGTTGCAGCCCCAGCATTTT
14	-	TRBJ2-1	TRBV10-3	TRBD2	CAISELAGSFEQFF	TGTGCCATCAGTGAGCTAGCGGGGTCCTTTGAGCAGTTCTTC
15	-	TRBJ2-5	TRBV7-3	-	CASSFRPGSWETQYF	TGTGCCAGCAGCTTCCGCCCCGGTTCCTGGGAGACCCAGTACTTC
19	-	TRBJ1-5	TRBV6-1	TRBD1	CASSKSRGLIMGSNQPQHF	TGTGCCAGCAGTAAATCCAGGGGGCTGATTATGGGGAGCAATCAGCCCCAGCATTTT
14	-	TRBJ2-7	TRBV24-1	-	CATSEDGVYNEQYF	TGTGCCACCAGTGAAGACGGAGTCTACAATGAGCAGTACTTC
15	-	TRBJ2-7	TRBV7-2	TRBD1	CASSRTGQHGNEQYF	TGTGCCAGCAGCCGAACGGGACAGCACGGCAATGAGCAGTACTTC
15	-	TRBJ1-6	TRBV2	-	CASSEVQGSNSPLHF	TGTGCCAGCAGTGAAGTCCAGGGGAGCAATTCACCCCTCCACTTT
15	-	TRBJ2-5	TRBV7-6	TRBD1	CASSLRDREQETQYF	TGTGCCAGCAGCCTAAGGGACAGGGAGCAAGAGACCCAGTACTTC
16	few	TRBJ2-1	TRBV7-3	-	CASSLRSASSYNEQFF	TGTGCCAGCAGCTTAAGGTCGGCGAGCTCCTACAATGAGCAGTTCTTC